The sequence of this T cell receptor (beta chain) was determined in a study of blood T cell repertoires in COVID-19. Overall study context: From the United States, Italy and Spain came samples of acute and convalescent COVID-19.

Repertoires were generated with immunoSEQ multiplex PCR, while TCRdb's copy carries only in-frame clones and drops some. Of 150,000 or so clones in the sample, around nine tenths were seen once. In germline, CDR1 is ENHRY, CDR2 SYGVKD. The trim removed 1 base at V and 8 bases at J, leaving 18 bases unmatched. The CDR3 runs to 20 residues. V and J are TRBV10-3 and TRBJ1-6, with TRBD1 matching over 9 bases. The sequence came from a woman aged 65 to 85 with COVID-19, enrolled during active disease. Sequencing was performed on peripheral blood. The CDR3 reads CAISEYRRTGDLGSDSPLHF. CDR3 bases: TGTGCCATCAGTGAGTATAGGCGGACAGGGGATCTCGGGTCAGATTCACCCCTCCACTTT.